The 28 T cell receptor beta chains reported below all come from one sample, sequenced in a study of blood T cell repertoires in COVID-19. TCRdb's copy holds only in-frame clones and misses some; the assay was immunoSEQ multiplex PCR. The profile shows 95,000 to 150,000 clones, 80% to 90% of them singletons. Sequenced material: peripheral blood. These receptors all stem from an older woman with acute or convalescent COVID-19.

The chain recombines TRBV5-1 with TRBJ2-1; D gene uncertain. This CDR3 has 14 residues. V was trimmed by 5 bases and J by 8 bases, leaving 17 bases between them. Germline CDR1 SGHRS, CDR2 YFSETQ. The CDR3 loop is CASSSRPRWDEQFF. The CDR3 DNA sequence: TGCGCCAGCAGTTCACGTCCCAGGTGGGATGAGCAGTTCTTC.

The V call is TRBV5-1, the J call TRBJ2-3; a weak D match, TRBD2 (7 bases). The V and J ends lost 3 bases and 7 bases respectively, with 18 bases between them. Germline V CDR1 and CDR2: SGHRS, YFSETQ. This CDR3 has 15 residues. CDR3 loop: CASSWEGQDYYTQYF. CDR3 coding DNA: TGCGCCAGCAGCTGGGAGGGACAAGACTACTATACGCAGTATTTT.

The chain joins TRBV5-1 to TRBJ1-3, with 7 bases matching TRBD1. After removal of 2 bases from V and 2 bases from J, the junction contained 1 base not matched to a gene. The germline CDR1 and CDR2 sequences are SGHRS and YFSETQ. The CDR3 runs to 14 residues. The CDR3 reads CASSLGTAGNTIYF. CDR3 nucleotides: TGCGCCAGCAGCTTAGGGACAGCTGGAAACACCATATATTTT. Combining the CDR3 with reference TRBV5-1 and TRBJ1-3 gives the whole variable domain KAGVTQTPRYLIKTRGQQVTLSCSPISGHRSVSWYQQTPGQGLQFLFEYFSETQRNKGNFPGRFSGRQFSNSRSEMNVSTLELGDSALYLCASSLGTAGNTIYFGEGSWLTVV.

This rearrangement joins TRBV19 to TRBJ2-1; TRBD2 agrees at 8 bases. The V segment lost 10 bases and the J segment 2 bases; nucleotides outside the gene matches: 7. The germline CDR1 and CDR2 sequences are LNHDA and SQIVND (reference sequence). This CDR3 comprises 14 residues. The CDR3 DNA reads TGTGCCACTCAAAGCGGGGGCCCCTACAATGAGCAGTTCTTC. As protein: CATQSGGPYNEQFF.

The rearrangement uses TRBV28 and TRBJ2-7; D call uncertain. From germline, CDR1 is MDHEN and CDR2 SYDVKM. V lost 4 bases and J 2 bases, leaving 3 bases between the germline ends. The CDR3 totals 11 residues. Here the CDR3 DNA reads TGTGCCAGCAGTTCGGCCTACGAGCAGTACTTC. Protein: CASSSAYEQYF.

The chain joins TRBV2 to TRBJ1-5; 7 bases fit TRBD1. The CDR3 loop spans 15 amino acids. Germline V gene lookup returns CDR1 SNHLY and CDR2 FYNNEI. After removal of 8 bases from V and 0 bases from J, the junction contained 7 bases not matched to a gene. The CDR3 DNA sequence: TGTGCCAGCGGCCGGGACAGCTATAGCAATCAGCCCCAGCATTTT. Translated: CASGRDSYSNQPQHF.

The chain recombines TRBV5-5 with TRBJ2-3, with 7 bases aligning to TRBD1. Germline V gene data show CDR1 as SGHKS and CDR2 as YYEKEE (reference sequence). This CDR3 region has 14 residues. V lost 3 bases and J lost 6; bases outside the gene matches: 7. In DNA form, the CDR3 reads TGTGCCAGCAGCTCCCTTGGACAGGTCGATACGCAGTATTTT. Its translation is CASSSLGQVDTQYF.

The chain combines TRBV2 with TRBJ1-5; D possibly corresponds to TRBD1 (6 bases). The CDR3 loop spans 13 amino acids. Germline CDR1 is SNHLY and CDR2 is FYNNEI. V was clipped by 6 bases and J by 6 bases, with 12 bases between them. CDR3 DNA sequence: TGTGCCAGCAGCGGGGAGGGGGTTCAGCCCCAGCATTTT. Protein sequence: CASSGEGVQPQHF. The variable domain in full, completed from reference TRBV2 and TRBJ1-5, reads EPEVTQTPSHQVTQMGQEVILRCVPISNHLYFYWYRQILGQKVEFLVSFYNNEISEKSEIFDDQFSVERPDGSNFTLKIRSTKLEDSAMYFCASSGEGVQPQHFGDGTRLSIL.

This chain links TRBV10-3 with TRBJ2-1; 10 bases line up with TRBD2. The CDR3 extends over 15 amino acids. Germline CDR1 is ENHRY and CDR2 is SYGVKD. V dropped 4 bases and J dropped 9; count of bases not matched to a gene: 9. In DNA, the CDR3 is TGTGCCATCAGTGGTAGAGCGGGGGGGGGTAGTGAGCAGTTCTTC. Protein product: CAISGRAGGGSEQFF.

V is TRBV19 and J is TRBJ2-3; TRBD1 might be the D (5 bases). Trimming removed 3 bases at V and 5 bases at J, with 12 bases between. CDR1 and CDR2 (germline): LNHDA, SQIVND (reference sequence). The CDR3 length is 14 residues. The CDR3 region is CASSIQGRGDTQYF. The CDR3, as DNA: TGTGCCAGTAGTATTCAGGGAAGAGGAGATACGCAGTATTTT.

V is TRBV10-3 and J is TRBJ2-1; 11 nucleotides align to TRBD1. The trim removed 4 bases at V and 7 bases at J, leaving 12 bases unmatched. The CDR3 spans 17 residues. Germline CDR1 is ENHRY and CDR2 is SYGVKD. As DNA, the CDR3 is TGTGCCATCAGTGTTTCCCGCGCGGGACAGGGGGGAAATGAGCAGTTCTTC. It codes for CAISVSRAGQGGNEQFF.

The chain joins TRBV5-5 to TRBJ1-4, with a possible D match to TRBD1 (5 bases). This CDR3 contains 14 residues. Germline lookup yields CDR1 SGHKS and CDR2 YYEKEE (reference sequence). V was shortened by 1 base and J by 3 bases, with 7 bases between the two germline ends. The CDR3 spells CASSLWGANEKLFF. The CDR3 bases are TGTGCCAGCAGCTTGTGGGGGGCTAATGAAAAACTGTTTTTT.

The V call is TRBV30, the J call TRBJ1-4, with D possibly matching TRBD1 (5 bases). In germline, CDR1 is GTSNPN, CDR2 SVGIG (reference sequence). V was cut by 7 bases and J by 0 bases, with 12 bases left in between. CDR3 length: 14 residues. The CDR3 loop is CASRRGATNEKLFF. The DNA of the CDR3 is TGTGCCTCGAGAAGGGGTGCAACTAATGAAAAACTGTTTTTT.

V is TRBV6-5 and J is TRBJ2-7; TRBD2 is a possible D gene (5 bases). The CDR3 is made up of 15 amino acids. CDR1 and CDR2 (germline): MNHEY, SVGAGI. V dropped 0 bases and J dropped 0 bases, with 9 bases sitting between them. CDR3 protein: CASSYSTAGSYEQYF. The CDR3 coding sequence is TGTGCCAGCAGTTACTCGACGGCGGGCTCCTACGAGCAGTACTTC.

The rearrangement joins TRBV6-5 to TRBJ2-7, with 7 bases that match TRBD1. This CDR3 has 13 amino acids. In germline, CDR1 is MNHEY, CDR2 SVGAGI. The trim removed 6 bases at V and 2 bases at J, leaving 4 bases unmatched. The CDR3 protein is CASRSQGAYEQYF. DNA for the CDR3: TGTGCCAGCAGAAGTCAGGGGGCCTACGAGCAGTACTTC.

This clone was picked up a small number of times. CDR3 amino acids: CASSLFRTRGNQPQHF. For the CDR3, the DNA is TGTGCCAGCAGCTTATTCCGGACTCGGGGCAATCAGCCCCAGCATTTT. The rearrangement joins TRBV7-9 to TRBJ1-5, with D hard to call. V dropped 2 bases and J dropped 2 bases, with 13 bases sitting between them. Germline V lookup: CDR1 SEHNR, CDR2 FQNEAQ (reference sequence). The length of the CDR3 is 16 residues.

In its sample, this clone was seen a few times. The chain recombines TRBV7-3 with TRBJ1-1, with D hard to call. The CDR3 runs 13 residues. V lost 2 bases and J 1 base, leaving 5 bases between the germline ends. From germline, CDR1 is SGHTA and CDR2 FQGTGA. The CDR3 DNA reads TGTGCCAGCAGCTTAGGCAGGAACACTGAAGCTTTCTTT. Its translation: CASSLGRNTEAFF.

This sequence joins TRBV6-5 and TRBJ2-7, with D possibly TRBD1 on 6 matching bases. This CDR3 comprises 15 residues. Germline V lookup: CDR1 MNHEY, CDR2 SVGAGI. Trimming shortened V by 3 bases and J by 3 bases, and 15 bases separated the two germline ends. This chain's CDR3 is CASSYWGGQLYEQYF. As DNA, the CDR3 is TGTGCCAGCAGTTATTGGGGTGGACAGCTCTACGAGCAGTACTTC.

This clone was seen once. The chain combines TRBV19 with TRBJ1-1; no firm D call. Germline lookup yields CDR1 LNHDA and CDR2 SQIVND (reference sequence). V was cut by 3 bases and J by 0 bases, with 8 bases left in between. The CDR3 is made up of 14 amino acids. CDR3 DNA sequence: TGTGCCAGTAGTATCCCAGGAATGAACACTGAAGCTTTCTTT. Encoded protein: CASSIPGMNTEAFF.

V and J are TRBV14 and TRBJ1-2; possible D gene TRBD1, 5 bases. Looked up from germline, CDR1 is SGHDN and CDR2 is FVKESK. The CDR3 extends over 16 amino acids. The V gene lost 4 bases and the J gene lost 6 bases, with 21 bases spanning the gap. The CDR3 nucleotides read TGTGCCAGCAGCCGATCCGGGACTGATTACGTAAATGGCTACACCTTC. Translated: CASSRSGTDYVNGYTF.

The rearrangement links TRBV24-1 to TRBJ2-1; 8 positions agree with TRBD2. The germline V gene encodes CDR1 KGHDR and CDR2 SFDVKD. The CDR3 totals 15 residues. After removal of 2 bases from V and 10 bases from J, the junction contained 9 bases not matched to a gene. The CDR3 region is CATSDSFGLAGEQFF. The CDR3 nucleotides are TGTGCCACCAGTGATTCATTTGGACTAGCTGGCGAGCAGTTCTTC.

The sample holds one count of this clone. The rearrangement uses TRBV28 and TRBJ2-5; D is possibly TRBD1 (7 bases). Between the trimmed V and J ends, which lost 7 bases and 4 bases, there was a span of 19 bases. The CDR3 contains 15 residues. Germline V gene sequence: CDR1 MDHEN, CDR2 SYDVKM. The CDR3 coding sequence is TGTGCCAGCACCTGGGCGAGGAGGGGGCGAGAGACCCAGTACTTC. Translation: CASTWARRGRETQYF.

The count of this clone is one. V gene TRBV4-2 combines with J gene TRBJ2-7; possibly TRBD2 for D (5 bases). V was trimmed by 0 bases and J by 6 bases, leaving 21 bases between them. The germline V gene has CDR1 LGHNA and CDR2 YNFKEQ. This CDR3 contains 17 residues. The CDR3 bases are TGTGCCAGCAGCCAAGATCGAGCGGTGCTTATACTGGGCGAGCAGTACTTC. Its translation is CASSQDRAVLILGEQYF.

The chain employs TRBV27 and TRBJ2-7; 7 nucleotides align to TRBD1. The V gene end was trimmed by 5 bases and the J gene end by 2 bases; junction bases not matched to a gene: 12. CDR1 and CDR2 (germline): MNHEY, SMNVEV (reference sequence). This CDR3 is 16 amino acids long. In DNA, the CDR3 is TGTGCCAGCAGTCCCAACGTATGGGACAGAGCCTACGAGCAGTACTTC. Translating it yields CASSPNVWDRAYEQYF.

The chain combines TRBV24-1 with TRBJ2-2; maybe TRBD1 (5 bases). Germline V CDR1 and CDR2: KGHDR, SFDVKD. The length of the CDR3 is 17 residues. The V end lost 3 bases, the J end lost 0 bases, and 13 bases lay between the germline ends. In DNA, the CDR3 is TGTGCCACCAGTGATCCGCAAGGGGTATCGAACACCGGGGAGCTGTTTTTT. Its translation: CATSDPQGVSNTGELFF.

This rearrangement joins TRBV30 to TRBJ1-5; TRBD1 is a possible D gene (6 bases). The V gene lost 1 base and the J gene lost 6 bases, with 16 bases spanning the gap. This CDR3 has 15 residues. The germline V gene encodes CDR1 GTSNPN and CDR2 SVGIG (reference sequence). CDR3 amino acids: CAWSEKGTNAQPQHF. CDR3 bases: TGTGCCTGGAGTGAAAAGGGGACAAATGCTCAGCCCCAGCATTTT.

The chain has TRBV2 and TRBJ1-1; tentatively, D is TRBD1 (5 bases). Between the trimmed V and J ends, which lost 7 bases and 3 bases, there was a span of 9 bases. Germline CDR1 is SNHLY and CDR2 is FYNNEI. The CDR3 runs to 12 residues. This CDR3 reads CASTGYHTEAFF. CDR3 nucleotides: TGTGCCAGCACAGGGTATCACACTGAAGCTTTCTTT.

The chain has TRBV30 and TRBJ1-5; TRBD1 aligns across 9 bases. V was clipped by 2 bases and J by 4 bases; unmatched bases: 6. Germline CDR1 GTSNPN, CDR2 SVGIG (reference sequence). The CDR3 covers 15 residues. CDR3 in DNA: TGTGCCTGGAGTTTGGGGACAGGGCCTAATCAGCCCCAGCATTTT. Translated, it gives CAWSLGTGPNQPQHF.